This T cell receptor (beta chain) was obtained from a study of blood T cell repertoires in COVID-19 (dated by TCRdb to between 2020 and 2021). Describing the broader study: The collaborator samples originated in the United States, Italy and Spain and spanned the acute and convalescent phases of COVID-19. The material from the prospective study consisted of cDNA or gDNA derived from T cells, B-cell-depleted T cells, or PBMCs. The dataset comprised deeply sampled blood TCRbeta repertoires from subjects exposed to, actively infected with, or recovered from COVID-19. The repertoires were released in a freely available public database meant as a resource for research on the immune response to SARS-CoV-2. Samples came from the ongoing ImmuneRACE study (first 160 participants) plus 1,254 subjects from 6 global collaborators. A de-identified subject ID, COVID-19 status, age in years and sex were almost always included in the sample metadata. Where available, HLA class I and class II types were taken from metadata supplied by the sample provider and were not determined by assay-based typing.

Study-wide findings and limitations: How much clinical and demographic metadata was included differed by source and by participant, and the metadata was provided uncurated.

In the germline V gene, CDR1 corresponds to SGHTA and CDR2 to FQGNSA. The CDR3 runs 15 residues from the cysteine to the phenylalanine. The read is trimmed to its CDR3 DNA, 45 bases read in frame from base 1. The trim is 5 bases for V and 6 bases for J, with a gap of 19 bases between the germline ends. Enrolling through a virtual design, the prospective study's participants ranged in age from roughly 18 to 95 years and lived across 24 United States geographic areas. To assign participants to cohorts, the prospective study relied on clinical history that participants themselves reported in a screening survey and a study questionnaire. Recovered participants in ImmuneRACE Cohort 3 were defined by two consecutive negative NP/OP PCR tests, clearance by a healthcare professional, or resolution of symptoms. In the prospective study, mobile phlebotomists collected whole blood, serum and a nasopharyngeal or oropharyngeal swab from each participant. Additional blood draws and questionnaires over an approximately two-month period could optionally be provided by prospective study participants. Blood samples from the prospective study were shipped frozen or at room temperature prior to DNA extraction.

TCRbeta CDR3 regions were amplified from genomic DNA using the immunoSEQ Assay, a bias-controlled multiplex PCR. As for how the authors treated the data: The number of nucleated cells in each sample was estimated from the amplification of reference gene primers within the assay. Sequence reads were collapsed and filtered to measure the absolute abundance of every unique TCRbeta CDR3 rearrangement. For each sample, productive Simpson clonality was calculated by taking the square root of Simpson's diversity index across productive rearrangements. The immuneACCESS repertoire file appears here via TCRdb, limited to in-frame rearrangements. These files lack a portion of the clones; in checked studies, under half of the deficit traces to unresolved V genes, and the cause of the others is not known. D and trimming come from the DNA, and the V and J calls and clone size come from that table. The sample includes 300,000 to 350,000 clones, with approximately 85% observed a single time. More than 2% of the sample is in the top ten clones.

On this clone itself: There is no known antigen for this receptor. Base qualities are not recorded, but no much larger clone differs from it by a single base.

The sequence links TRBV7-2 to TRBJ1-2, with the D gene call left open. Sample: PBMCs or T cells enriched from blood (not recorded which). The TCR comes from a man aged 25 to 40 who had recovered from COVID-19. The CDR3 here reads CASSNRNYGFDGYTF. The sequenced DNA: TGTGCCAGCAGCAATCGAAATTATGGCTTCGATGGCTACACCTTC.